These 23 T cell receptor beta chains share one sample of origin, sequenced in a study of monozygotic twins with inflammatory bowel disease. TCRdb reprocessed the 5' RACE reads and keeps a single row for each CDR3 protein, giving no DNA. The listing contains 150,000 to 200,000 distinct CDR3 sequences. The sample comprised blood. The receptors originated from a human donor with ulcerative colitis or Crohn's disease, or a healthy co-twin of an affected twin (not recorded which).

The chain uses TRBV7-8 and TRBJ1-5; TCRdb indicates TRBD1, and absent DNA this call remains unverified. Looked up from germline, CDR1 is SGHVS and CDR2 is FQNEAQ. The CDR3 is 19 residues long. The CDR3 protein is CASSSAQGAQVGSNQPQHF.

The chain is built from TRBV7-6 and TRBJ2-2; there is no DNA to check the TCRdb D call of TRBD2. The CDR3 is made up of 17 amino acids. Germline V gives CDR1 SGHVS, CDR2 FNYEAQ. The CDR3 spells CASSLRTSGTNTGELFF.

The gene calls are TRBV6-5 and TRBJ1-1. Germline V lookup: CDR1 MNHEY, CDR2 SVGAGI. This CDR3 has 13 residues. CDR3 sequence reads: CASSKRQNTEAFF.

The chain employs TRBV20-1 and TRBJ2-5; the TRBD1 assignment by TCRdb is unverifiable without DNA. The CDR3 runs to 15 residues. Germline-derived CDR1 and CDR2 are DFQATT and SNEGSKA (reference sequence). The CDR3 here is CSARNPRAGEETQYF.

This chain connects TRBV20-1 to TRBJ2-1. This CDR3 spans 14 amino acids. Germline V gene lookup returns CDR1 DFQATT and CDR2 SNEGSKA (reference sequence). CDR3 sequence reads: CSASKVTKRDEQFF.

This chain joins TRBV24-1 and TRBJ2-1; checking the TCRdb D call of TRBD1 is not possible without DNA. The length of the CDR3 is 13 residues. In germline, CDR1 is KGHDR, CDR2 SFDVKD. CDR3 residues: CATSPRGFNQQFF.

The chain combines TRBV28 with TRBJ2-7; TCRdb's assignment of TRBD2 cannot be checked, as there is no DNA. Germline V gives CDR1 MDHEN, CDR2 SYDVKM. The CDR3 length is 15 residues. CDR3 amino acids: CASSSPSGGPYEQYF.

The chain couples TRBV29-1 to TRBJ1-1; the TCRdb D gene call, TRBD1, has no DNA to confirm it. From germline, CDR1 is SQVTM and CDR2 ANQGSEA. The CDR3 sequence is 13 residues long. CDR3 sequence: CSTRGQLNTEAFF. Full variable domain (remainder filled in from reference TRBV29-1 and TRBJ1-1): SAVISQKPSRDICQRGTSLTIQCQVDSQVTMMFWYRQQPGQSLTLIATANQGSEATYESGFVIDKFPISRPNLTFSTLTVSNMSPEDSSIYLCSTRGQLNTEAFFGQGTRLTVV.

The genes are TRBV6-5 and TRBJ1-1. In germline, CDR1 is MNHEY, CDR2 SVGAGI. The CDR3 totals 13 residues. CDR3 protein: CASTSLTNTEAFF.

The J gene is TRBJ2-1, the V gene TRBV9; TCRdb calls TRBD2, which cannot be checked without DNA. The CDR3 loop spans 15 amino acids. The V gene's germline CDR1 is SGDLS and CDR2 YYNGEE. CDR3 sequence: CASSVSHTDPHEQFF.

The rearrangement joins TRBV19 to TRBJ1-1. This CDR3 is built from 12 residues. Germline V gives CDR1 LNHDA, CDR2 SQIVND (reference sequence). The CDR3 here is CASSTGVTEAFF. The whole variable domain, filled in from reference TRBV19 and TRBJ1-1, reads DGGITQSPKYLFRKEGQNVTLSCEQNLNHDAMYWYRQDPGQGLRLIYYSQIVNDFQKGDIAEGYSVSREKKESFPLTVTSAQKNPTAFYLCASSTGVTEAFFGQGTRLTVV.

The chain combines TRBV30 with TRBJ1-2; TCRdb reports TRBD1, a call that lacks DNA to check it against. CDR3 length: 13 residues. The V gene's germline CDR1 is GTSNPN and CDR2 SVGIG (reference sequence). The chain's CDR3 is CASSGQGADGYTF.

This chain links TRBV10-3 with TRBJ2-7; with no DNA, the TCRdb D assignment of TRBD1 cannot be verified. Germline V gene lookup returns CDR1 ENHRY and CDR2 SYGVKD. The CDR3 length is 12 residues. CDR3: CTIKADSYEQYF.

The rearrangement links TRBV7-3 to TRBJ2-5; checking the TCRdb D call of TRBD2 is not possible without DNA. CDR1 and CDR2 (germline): SGHTA, FQGTGA. This CDR3 spans 15 amino acids. The CDR3 sequence: CASSLGLAGGETQYF.

This rearrangement joins TRBV12-3 or TRBV12-4 to TRBJ1-1; no DNA is available, so the TRBD1 call from TCRdb remains unchecked. The CDR3 consists of 17 residues. The CDR3 loop is CASSLNIGGFGDTEAFF.

The CDR3 region is CATADRGYGYTF. The chain recombines TRBV10-3 with TRBJ1-2; absent DNA, TCRdb's TRBD1 call cannot be checked. The germline gives CDR1 ENHRY, CDR2 SYGVKD. There are 12 residues in the CDR3.

The rearrangement joins TRBV5-1 to TRBJ1-2; no DNA is available, so the TRBD1 call from TCRdb remains unchecked. This CDR3 contains 14 residues. The germline V gene has CDR1 SGHRS and CDR2 YFSETQ. This chain's CDR3 is CASSVGQGGHGYTF.

The rearrangement joins TRBV7-2 to TRBJ1-1. Per germline, CDR1 SGHTA and CDR2 FQGNSA. There are 12 residues in the CDR3. CDR3 region: CASSLAYTEAFF.

The chain combines TRBV7-8 with TRBJ2-1; TCRdb indicates TRBD2, and absent DNA this call remains unverified. The CDR3 length is 19 residues. CDR1 SGHVS and CDR2 FQNEAQ come from the germline V gene. CDR3 amino acids: CASSVVGGLAGVPYNEQFF.

CDR3 protein: CATFSGSSYNEQFF. The genes are TRBV10-3 and TRBJ2-1. CDR3 size: 14 residues. The V gene's germline CDR1 is ENHRY and CDR2 SYGVKD.

The J gene is TRBJ2-7, the V gene TRBV7-9; there is no DNA to check the TCRdb D call of TRBD2. The CDR3 is 14 residues long. Germline V gene data show CDR1 as SEHNR and CDR2 as FQNEAQ (reference sequence). CDR3 residues: CASTRGLAPYEQYF.

The J gene is TRBJ1-1, the V gene TRBV7-2. The CDR3 consists of 17 residues. Germline-derived CDR1 and CDR2 are SGHTA and FQGNSA. CDR3 sequence: CASSLAPSPPWNTEAFF.

The genes are TRBV7-9 and TRBJ2-5; TCRdb names TRBD1, which stays unverified in the absence of DNA. This CDR3 has 16 residues. CDR1 and CDR2 (germline): SEHNR, FQNEAQ (reference sequence). This chain's CDR3 is CASRLGTGLAQETQYF. The variable domain in full, with the rest retrieved from reference TRBV7-9 and TRBJ2-5, is DTGVSQNPRHKITKRGQNVTFRCDPISEHNRLYWYRQTLGQGPEFLTYFQNEAQLEKSRLLSDRFSAERPKGSFSTLEIQRTEQGDSAMYLCASRLGTGLAQETQYFGPGTRLLVL.